The sequence of this TCR beta chain was determined in a study of blood T cell repertoires in COVID-19. CDR1 and CDR2 (germline): KGHSH, LQKENI. Trimming took 2 bases from V and 2 from J, leaving 5 bases between them. This CDR3 comprises 13 residues. Source study methods: Estimation of nucleated cell counts was performed using reference gene primer amplification. Some clones are missing from TCRdb's copy, which holds only in-frame ones; the method was immunoSEQ multiplex PCR. That table is the source of V, J and clone size, and D and trimming were worked out from the DNA. The table lists 150,000 to 180,000 clones, roughly 88% of them singletons.

The chain joins TRBV18 to TRBJ2-3; D call uncertain. Sequenced sample: peripheral blood. The clonotype originates from a man aged 55 to 70 with COVID-19, enrolled during active disease. CDR3 sequence (DNA): TGTGCCAGCTCACCAGCACTCACAGATACGCAGTATTTT. It specifies CASSPALTDTQYF. Filled out from reference TRBV18 and TRBJ2-3, the complete variable domain reads NAGVMQNPRHLVRRRGQEARLRCSPMKGHSHVYWYRQLPEEGLKFMVYLQKENIIDESGMPKERFSAEFPKEGPSILRIQQVVRGDSAAYFCASSPALTDTQYFGPGTRLTVL.